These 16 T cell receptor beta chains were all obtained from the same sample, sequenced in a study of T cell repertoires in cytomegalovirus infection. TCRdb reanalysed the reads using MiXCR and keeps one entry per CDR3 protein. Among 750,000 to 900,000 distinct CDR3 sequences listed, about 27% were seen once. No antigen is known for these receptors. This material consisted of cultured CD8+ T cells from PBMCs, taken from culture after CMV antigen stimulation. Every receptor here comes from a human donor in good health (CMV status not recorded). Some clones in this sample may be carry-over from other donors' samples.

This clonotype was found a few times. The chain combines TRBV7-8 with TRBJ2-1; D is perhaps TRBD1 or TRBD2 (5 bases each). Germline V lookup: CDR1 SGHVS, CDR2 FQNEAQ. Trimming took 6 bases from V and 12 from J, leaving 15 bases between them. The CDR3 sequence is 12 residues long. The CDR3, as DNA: TGTGCCAGCAGTCTATCTGGGACGGGGCAGTTCTTC. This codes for CASSLSGTGQFF.

The CDR3 DNA reads as TGTGCCAGCAGTTACCGGGAGATCACTAGCACAGATACGCAGTATTTT. Translated: CASSYREITSTDTQYF. This sequence joins TRBV6-2 or TRBV6-3 and TRBJ2-3; a weak D match, TRBD2 (6 bases). V gave up 2 bases and J gave up 0 bases, with 12 bases separating them. Germline V gene data show CDR1 as MNHEY and CDR2 as SVGEGT. The CDR3 totals 16 residues.

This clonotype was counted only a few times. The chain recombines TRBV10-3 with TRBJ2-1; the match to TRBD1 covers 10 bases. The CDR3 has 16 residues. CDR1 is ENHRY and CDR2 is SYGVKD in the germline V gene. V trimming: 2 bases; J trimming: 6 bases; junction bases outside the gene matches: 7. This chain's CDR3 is CAISETAGQGLNEQFF. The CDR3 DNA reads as TGTGCCATCAGTGAGACCGCGGGACAGGGGCTCAATGAGCAGTTCTTC.

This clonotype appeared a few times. CDR3 loop: CARNGVENTEAFF. The CDR3 nucleotides are TGTGCCAGGAACGGGGTTGAGAACACTGAAGCTTTCTTT. This chain connects TRBV2 to TRBJ1-1; D unresolved. This CDR3 region has 13 residues. CDR1 and CDR2 from the germline V gene are SNHLY and FYNNEI. Trimming removed 9 bases from V and 1 base from J, with 12 bases in between.

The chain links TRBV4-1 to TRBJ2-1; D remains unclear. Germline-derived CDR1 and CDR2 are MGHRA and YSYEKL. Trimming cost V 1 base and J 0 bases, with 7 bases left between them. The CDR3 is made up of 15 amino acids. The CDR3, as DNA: TGCGCCAGCAGCCAAGGGATCCCCTCCTACAATGAGCAGTTCTTC. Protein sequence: CASSQGIPSYNEQFF.

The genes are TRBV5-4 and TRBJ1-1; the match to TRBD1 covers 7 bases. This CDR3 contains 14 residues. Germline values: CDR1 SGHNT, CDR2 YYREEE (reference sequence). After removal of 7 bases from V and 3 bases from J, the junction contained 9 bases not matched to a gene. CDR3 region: CASRGSTGHTEAFF. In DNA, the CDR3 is TGTGCCAGCCGGGGCTCGACAGGGCACACTGAAGCTTTCTTT.

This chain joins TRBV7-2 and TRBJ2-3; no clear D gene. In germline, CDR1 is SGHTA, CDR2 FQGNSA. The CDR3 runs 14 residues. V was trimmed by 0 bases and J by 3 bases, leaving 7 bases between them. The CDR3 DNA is TGTGCCAGCAGCTTAGCGCCGGAGACAGATACGCAGTATTTT. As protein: CASSLAPETDTQYF. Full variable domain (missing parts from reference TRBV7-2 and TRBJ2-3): GAGVSQSPSNKVTEKGKDVELRCDPISGHTALYWYRQSLGQGLEFLIYFQGNSAPDKSGLPSDRFSAERTGGSVSTLTIQRTQQEDSAVYLCASSLAPETDTQYFGPGTRLTVL.

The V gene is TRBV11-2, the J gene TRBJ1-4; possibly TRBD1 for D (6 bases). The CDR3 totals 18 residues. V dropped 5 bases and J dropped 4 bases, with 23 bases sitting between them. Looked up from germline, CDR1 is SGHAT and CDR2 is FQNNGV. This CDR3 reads CASSQRRTADPNNEKLFF. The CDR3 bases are TGTGCCAGCAGCCAAAGAAGGACAGCAGACCCGAATAATGAAAAACTGTTTTTT. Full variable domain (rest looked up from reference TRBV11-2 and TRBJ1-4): EAGVAQSPRYKIIEKRQSVAFWCNPISGHATLYWYQQILGQGPKLLIQFQNNGVVDDSQLPKDRFSAERLKGVDSTLKIQPAKLEDSAVYLCASSQRRTADPNNEKLFFGSGTQLSVL.

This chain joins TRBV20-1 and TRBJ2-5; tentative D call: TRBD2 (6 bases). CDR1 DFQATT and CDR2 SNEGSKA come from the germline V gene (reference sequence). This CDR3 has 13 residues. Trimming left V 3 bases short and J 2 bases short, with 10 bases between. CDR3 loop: CSARPGVQETQYF. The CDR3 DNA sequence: TGCAGTGCTAGGCCGGGGGTTCAAGAGACCCAGTACTTC.

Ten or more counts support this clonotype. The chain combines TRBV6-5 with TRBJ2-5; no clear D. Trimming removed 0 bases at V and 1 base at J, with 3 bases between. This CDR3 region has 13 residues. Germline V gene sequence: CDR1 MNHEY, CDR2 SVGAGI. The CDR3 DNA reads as TGTGCCAGCAGTTACTCGATCCAAGAGACCCAGTACTTC. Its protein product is CASSYSIQETQYF.

This CDR3 is CASSGSGRPNYGYTF. The DNA of the CDR3 is TGTGCCAGCAGTGGAAGCGGGCGCCCTAACTATGGCTACACCTTC. The V call is TRBV9, the J call TRBJ1-2; D not resolved. The CDR3 has 15 residues. The V end lost 5 bases, the J end lost 0 bases, and 14 bases lay between the germline ends. From germline, CDR1 is SGDLS and CDR2 YYNGEE.

The CDR3 sequence is CASSEVGSTEAFF. The CDR3 DNA follows: TGTGCCAGCAGCGAGGTGGGAAGCACTGAAGCTTTCTTT. This chain joins TRBV27 and TRBJ1-1, with D uncertain. Germline CDR1 reads MNHEY; CDR2 reads SMNVEV (reference sequence). This CDR3 is 13 amino acids long. V shed 6 bases and J shed 4 bases, with 12 bases lying between them.

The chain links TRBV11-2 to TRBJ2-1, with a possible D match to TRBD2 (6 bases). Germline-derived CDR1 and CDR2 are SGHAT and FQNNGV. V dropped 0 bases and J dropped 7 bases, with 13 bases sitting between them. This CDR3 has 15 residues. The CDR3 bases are TGTGCCAGCAGCTTAGAAGGGGCAGGGAGGAATGAGCAGTTCTTC. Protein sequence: CASSLEGAGRNEQFF.

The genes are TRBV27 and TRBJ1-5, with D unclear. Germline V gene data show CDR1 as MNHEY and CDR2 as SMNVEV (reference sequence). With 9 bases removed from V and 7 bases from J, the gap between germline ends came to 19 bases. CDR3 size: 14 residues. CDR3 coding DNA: TGTGCCAGTAAATCCCTGAACACGCCCCAGCCCCAGCATTTT. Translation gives CASKSLNTPQPQHF.

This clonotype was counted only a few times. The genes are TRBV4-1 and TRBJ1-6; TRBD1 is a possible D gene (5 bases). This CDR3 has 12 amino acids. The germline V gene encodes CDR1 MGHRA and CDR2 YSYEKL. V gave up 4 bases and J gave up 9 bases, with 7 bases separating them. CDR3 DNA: TGCGCCAGCAGCCCGGGACCTTCACCCCTCCACTTT. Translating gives CASSPGPSPLHF.

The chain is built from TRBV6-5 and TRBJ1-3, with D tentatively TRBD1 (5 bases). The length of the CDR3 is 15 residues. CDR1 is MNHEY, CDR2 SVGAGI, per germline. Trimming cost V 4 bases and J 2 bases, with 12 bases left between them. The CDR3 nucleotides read TGTGCCAGCAGTTGGCAGGGAGAGGCTGGAAACACCATATATTTT. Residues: CASSWQGEAGNTIYF.